The rows below give T cell receptor beta chains drawn from one sample of a study of blood T cell repertoires in COVID-19. Clones were sequenced by immunoSEQ multiplex PCR, and TCRdb holds only the in-frame ones, with some missing. The table lists hundreds of thousands of clones, more than 75% of them singletons, with about 6% in the top ten. The material sequenced was peripheral blood. The receptor set was obtained from a woman in her forties or fifties with COVID-19, enrolled during active disease. Each CDR3 is given with its conserved first and last residue. D genes are given only for firm matches. Size is stated for part of the rows, as once, few or many counts, or as a class when the clone is expanded.

j_gene,d_gene,abundance,v_gene,CDR3nt,CDR3aa
TRBJ2-1,.,.,TRBV9,TGTGCCAGCAGCCCAATCCAGGGTAGGATCGATGAGCAGTTCTTC,CASSPIQGRIDEQFF
TRBJ1-4,TRBD1,.,TRBV30,TGTGCCTGGAGTGCAGGGGACAGACGAAATGAAAAACTGTTTTTT,CAWSAGDRRNEKLFF
TRBJ2-3,.,once,TRBV3-1/TRBV3-2,TGTGCCAGCAGTTCTCGGGGCACAGATACGCAGTATTTT,CASSSRGTDTQYF
TRBJ2-3,TRBD1,.,TRBV7-9,TGTGCCAGCAGCCTCCAGACAGGGGATTTAGATACGCAGTATTTT,CASSLQTGDLDTQYF
TRBJ2-1,TRBD2,.,TRBV30,TGTGCCTGGAGGGCTGGGGAGCGGGAGTACTACAATGAGCAGTTCTTC,CAWRAGEREYYNEQFF
TRBJ2-7,.,.,TRBV6-5,TGTGCCGGGGCGGCCTCCTACGAGCAGTACTTC,CAGAASYEQYF
TRBJ1-1,.,.,TRBV11-2,TGTGCCAGCAGTCCCCGGGGGGGGGAGTGGGAGACTGAAGCTTTCTTT,CASSPRGGEWETEAFF
TRBJ1-2,.,.,TRBV30,TGTGCCTGGAGTGTATGGGAGTATGGCTACACCTTC,CAWSVWEYGYTF
TRBJ2-3,TRBD2,.,TRBV7-3,TGTGCCAGCAGCTCGGGACTAGCGGGAGATACGCAGTATTTT,CASSSGLAGDTQYF
TRBJ1-3,.,.,TRBV25-1,TGTGCCAGCGGGGAATACCAGGGGTCTGGCTCTGGAAACACCATATATTTT,CASGEYQGSGSGNTIYF
TRBJ2-7,TRBD2,.,TRBV27,TGTGCCAGCAGGTCTACTAGCGGGAGGTTCCACGAGCAGTACTTC,CASRSTSGRFHEQYF
TRBJ2-1,TRBD2,.,TRBV7-9,TGTGCCAGCAGCTTAGAAGCGCTAGCGGGAGTTGAGCAGTTCTTC,CASSLEALAGVEQFF
TRBJ2-3,.,.,TRBV7-9,TGTGCCAGCAGCTCCCCCCAGCGGAGTGGGGGCACAGATACGCAGTATTTT,CASSSPQRSGGTDTQYF
TRBJ1-2,.,.,TRBV27,TGTGCCACTATAAGGCTGGGTTCGGCAGGGCGGCGTGATGGCTACACCTTC,CATIRLGSAGRRDGYTF
TRBJ1-5,TRBD1,.,TRBV6-5,TGTGCCGCCGGAGACAGGGTCAATCAGCCCCAGCATTTT,CAAGDRVNQPQHF
TRBJ2-5,TRBD1,once,TRBV6-5,TGTGCCAGCTCTACTATGGGACAGGGGGTAGAGACCCAGTACTTC,CASSTMGQGVETQYF
TRBJ2-1,TRBD2,.,TRBV5-6,TGTGCCAGTCACTCGGGGGGTCTGTCCTCCTACAATGAGCAGTTCTTC,CASHSGGLSSYNEQFF
TRBJ2-3,TRBD2,.,TRBV5-1,TGCGCCAGCAGCTCTGTGGGGGGGTCCACAGATACGCAGTATTTT,CASSSVGGSTDTQYF
TRBJ2-1,TRBD2,.,TRBV30,TGTGCCTGGAGTGCACTAGCGGCCAGGAGGGGCAATGAGCAGTTCTTC,CAWSALAARRGNEQFF
TRBJ2-5,.,.,TRBV4-2,TGTGCCAGCAGCCAGGGGCTTTCCAGGACGGAAAAAGAGACCCAGTACTTC,CASSQGLSRTEKETQYF
TRBJ2-3,.,.,TRBV7-6,TGTGCCAGCAGCTTAGCGCCCAGCGGGACAGATACGCAGTATTTT,CASSLAPSGTDTQYF
TRBJ2-1,TRBD2,.,TRBV5-1,TGCGCCAGCAGCTTGTCGCATCCGGGACTAGCGACTCCGCGTAACGACAATGAGCAGTTCTTC,CASSLSHPGLATPRNDNEQFF
TRBJ1-5,TRBD1,.,TRBV27,TGTGCCAGCAGTCCACAGGGGGCGGTCAGCAATCAGCCCCAGCATTTT,CASSPQGAVSNQPQHF
TRBJ2-7,TRBD2,few,TRBV30,TGTGCCTGGAGCCCGGGAGGGGGCTCCTACGAGCAGTACTTC,CAWSPGGGSYEQYF
TRBJ2-2,TRBD2,.,TRBV4-1,TGCGCCAGCAGCCTTTTTGGAGCGGGAGAGGGGGAGCTGTTTTTT,CASSLFGAGEGELFF
TRBJ2-3,.,few,TRBV5-1,TGCGCCAGCAGCTTGGCCTGGGGGGACACAGATACGCAGTATTTT,CASSLAWGDTDTQYF
TRBJ2-2,TRBD2,.,TRBV10-2,TGCGCCAGCAGTGAGAGCGGGAGGGCCGCCGGGGAGCTGTTTTTT,CASSESGRAAGELFF
TRBJ1-2,.,.,TRBV19,TGTGCCAGTACCGGACTGTGGACAGCTAACTATGGCTACACCTTC,CASTGLWTANYGYTF
TRBJ2-5,.,.,TRBV4-2,TGTGCCAGCAGCCTCCAGGGGAACCAAGAGACCCAGTACTTC,CASSLQGNQETQYF
TRBJ2-1,TRBD2,.,TRBV7-9,TGTGCCAGCAGCTTAGGGACAAGCGGGAGGTCCTACAATGAGCAGTTCTTC,CASSLGTSGRSYNEQFF
TRBJ2-1,.,.,TRBV30,TGTGCCTGGACTCCTCCCTACAATGAGCAGTTCTTC,CAWTPPYNEQFF
TRBJ2-3,TRBD1,.,TRBV2,TGTGCCAGCAGTTCCTCCGGGACAGGGGATGCGGATACGCAGTATTTT,CASSSSGTGDADTQYF
TRBJ2-6,TRBD1,once,TRBV13,TGTGCCAGCAGTCTAAATATACAGGGGTACTCTGGGGCCAACGTCCTGACTTTC,CASSLNIQGYSGANVLTF
TRBJ2-1,TRBD2,.,TRBV5-4,TGTGCCAGCAGCGTACCGGGACTAGCGGGATGGGGTGAGCAGTTCTTC,CASSVPGLAGWGEQFF
TRBJ2-5,.,.,TRBV3-1/TRBV3-2,TGTGCCAGCAGCCAAGGACCCAGGGTAAGGGGAGAGACCCAGTACTTC,CASSQGPRVRGETQYF
TRBJ1-3,TRBD1,.,TRBV15,TGTGCCACCACCAGAAGTTTGGGACAGGGGGCTTTAACCTCTGGAAACACCATATATTTT,CATTRSLGQGALTSGNTIYF
TRBJ1-2,TRBD1,.,TRBV7-2,TGTGCCAGCAGCCCGAGACAGGGGGTGAACTATGGCTACACCTTC,CASSPRQGVNYGYTF
TRBJ1-2,.,once,TRBV29-1,TGCAGCGTTGATCGACAGAGAGATGGCTACACCTTC,CSVDRQRDGYTF
TRBJ2-2,TRBD1,once,TRBV29-1,TGCAGCGTTGACGGGGGACAGGGTGGGATCCGGGAGCTGTTTTTT,CSVDGGQGGIRELFF
TRBJ1-1,TRBD1,.,TRBV11-3,TGTGCCAGCAGCATAGGGACAGATTTCATGAACACTGAAGCTTTCTTT,CASSIGTDFMNTEAFF
TRBJ1-1,TRBD1,.,TRBV7-2,TGTGCCAGCAGCTTTACCGGGACAGCTAACACTGAAGCTTTCTTT,CASSFTGTANTEAFF
TRBJ2-5,.,.,TRBV3-1/TRBV3-2,TGTGCCAGCAGCCAACTCCAAGAGACCCAGTACTTC,CASSQLQETQYF
TRBJ2-1,.,.,TRBV27,TGTGCCAGCAGTTTCGGTAGCAATGAGCAGTTCTTC,CASSFGSNEQFF
TRBJ2-3,.,.,TRBV25-1,TGTGCCAGCAGCCAAACTACAGGTGCTAGCACAGATACGCAGTATTTT,CASSQTTGASTDTQYF
TRBJ1-1,TRBD1,.,TRBV6-6,TGTGCCAGCAGACGCGACCGGGACAGGAACACTGAAGCTTTCTTT,CASRRDRDRNTEAFF
TRBJ1-1,TRBD1,.,TRBV29-1,TGCAGCGGGGGACAGGGGTCTGAAGCTTTCTTT,CSGGQGSEAFF
TRBJ1-1,.,.,TRBV20-1,TGCAGTGCTAGTTTTCAGATGAACACTGAAGCTTTCTTT,CSASFQMNTEAFF
TRBJ1-1,.,.,TRBV30,TGTGCCTGGAGTGTGGGGCAGACAAACACTGAAGCTTTCTTT,CAWSVGQTNTEAFF
TRBJ1-2,TRBD1,.,TRBV3-1/TRBV3-2,TGTGCCAGCAGCCAAACCGGGGACAGGGGATTTAGGGGCTACACCTTC,CASSQTGDRGFRGYTF
TRBJ2-3,.,.,TRBV2,TGTGCCAGCAGGGTGGTCCAACTTGCTCGGGTCACAGATACGCAGTATTTT,CASRVVQLARVTDTQYF
TRBJ2-7,.,.,TRBV14,TGTGCCAGCAGCCATTACCCGTTGCAGGTCCCAATCTACGAGCAGTACTTC,CASSHYPLQVPIYEQYF
TRBJ2-2,TRBD2,.,TRBV27,TGTGCCAGCAGGTGGGGGGGTCTCACCGGGGAGCTGTTTTTT,CASRWGGLTGELFF
TRBJ2-1,TRBD2,.,TRBV7-6,TGTGCCAGCAGCCAGCGGGAGGGCCCCAATGGGGAGCAGTTCTTC,CASSQREGPNGEQFF
TRBJ2-7,TRBD2,.,TRBV5-1,TGCGCCAGCAGCCCTCAAAGCGGGGTTCCAGGCTACGAGCAGTACTTC,CASSPQSGVPGYEQYF
TRBJ1-1,.,.,TRBV7-8,TGTGCCAGCAGCTTACGGGTGGGTCGGGAGGCTTTCTTT,CASSLRVGREAFF
TRBJ1-5,.,.,TRBV3-1/TRBV3-2,TGTGCCAGCAGCCAAGCTCCCGGGGGTAGCCAGCCCCAGCATTTT,CASSQAPGGSQPQHF
TRBJ2-2,TRBD2,.,TRBV7-3,TGTGCCAGCAGCTTAACGCTAGCGGCGAACACCGGGGAGCTGTTTTTT,CASSLTLAANTGELFF
TRBJ1-1,.,.,TRBV5-4,TGTGCCAGCAGCCGGGTTGGGGGGGAAACTGAAGCTTTCTTT,CASSRVGGETEAFF
TRBJ1-2,.,.,TRBV6-2/TRBV6-3,TGTGCCAGCAGTTACTCGAGCCGCGGGTCTGGCTACACCTTC,CASSYSSRGSGYTF
TRBJ1-5,.,.,TRBV6-2/TRBV6-3,TGTGCCAGCAGTTCGCAGGGAGGAAGGAGGAATCAGCCCCAGCATTTT,CASSSQGGRRNQPQHF